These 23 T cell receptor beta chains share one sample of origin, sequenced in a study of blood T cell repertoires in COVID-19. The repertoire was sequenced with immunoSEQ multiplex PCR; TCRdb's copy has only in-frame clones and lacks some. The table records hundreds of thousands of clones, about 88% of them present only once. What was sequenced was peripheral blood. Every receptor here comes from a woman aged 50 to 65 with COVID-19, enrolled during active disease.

In nucleotides, the CDR3 is TGTGCCAGCAGTCCCACAGGGAGCGAAAAACTGTTTTTT. Translation: CASSPTGSEKLFF. The rearrangement links TRBV27 to TRBJ1-4; perhaps TRBD1 as D (6 bases). CDR3 length: 13 amino acids. The germline V and J ends were trimmed by 5 bases and 8 bases, with 12 bases remaining between them. CDR1 and CDR2 from the germline V gene are MNHEY and SMNVEV (reference sequence).

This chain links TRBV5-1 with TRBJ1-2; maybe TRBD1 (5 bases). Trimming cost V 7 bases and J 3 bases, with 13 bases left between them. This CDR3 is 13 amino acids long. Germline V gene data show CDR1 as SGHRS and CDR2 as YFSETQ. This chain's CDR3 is CASSEIRDYGYTF. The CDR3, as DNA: TGCGCCAGCTCAGAAATCAGGGACTATGGCTACACCTTC. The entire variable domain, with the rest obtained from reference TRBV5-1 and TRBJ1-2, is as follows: KAGVTQTPRYLIKTRGQQVTLSCSPISGHRSVSWYQQTPGQGLQFLFEYFSETQRNKGNFPGRFSGRQFSNSRSEMNVSTLELGDSALYLCASSEIRDYGYTFGSGTRLTVV.

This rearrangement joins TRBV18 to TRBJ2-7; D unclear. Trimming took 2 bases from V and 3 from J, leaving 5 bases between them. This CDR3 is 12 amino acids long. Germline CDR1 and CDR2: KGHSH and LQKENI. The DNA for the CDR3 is TGTGCCAGCTCACCAAACAACTACGAGCAGTACTTC. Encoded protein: CASSPNNYEQYF.

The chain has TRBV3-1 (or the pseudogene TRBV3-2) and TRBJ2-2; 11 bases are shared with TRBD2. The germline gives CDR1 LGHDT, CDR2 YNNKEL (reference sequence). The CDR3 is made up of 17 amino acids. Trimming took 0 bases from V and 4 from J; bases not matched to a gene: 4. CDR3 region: CASSQDRSGGATGELFF. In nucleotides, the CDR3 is TGTGCCAGCAGCCAAGATCGTAGCGGGGGGGCCACCGGGGAGCTGTTTTTT.

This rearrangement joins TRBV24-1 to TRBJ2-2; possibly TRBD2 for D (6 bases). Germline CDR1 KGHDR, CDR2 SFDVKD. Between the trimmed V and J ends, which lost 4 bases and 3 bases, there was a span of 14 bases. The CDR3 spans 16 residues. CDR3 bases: TGTGCCACCAGTGACCCAAGCGGGCCCCACACCGGGGAGCTGTTTTTT. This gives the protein CATSDPSGPHTGELFF.

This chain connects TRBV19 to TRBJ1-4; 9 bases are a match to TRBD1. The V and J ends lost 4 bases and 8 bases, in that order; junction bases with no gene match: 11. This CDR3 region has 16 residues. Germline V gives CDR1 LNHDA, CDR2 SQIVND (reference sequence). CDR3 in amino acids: CASSTLRTGEGEKLFF. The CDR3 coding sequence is TGTGCCAGTAGTACGCTACGGACAGGGGAGGGAGAAAAACTGTTTTTT. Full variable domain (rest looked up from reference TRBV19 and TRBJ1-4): DGGITQSPKYLFRKEGQNVTLSCEQNLNHDAMYWYRQDPGQGLRLIYYSQIVNDFQKGDIAEGYSVSREKKESFPLTVTSAQKNPTAFYLCASSTLRTGEGEKLFFGSGTQLSVL.

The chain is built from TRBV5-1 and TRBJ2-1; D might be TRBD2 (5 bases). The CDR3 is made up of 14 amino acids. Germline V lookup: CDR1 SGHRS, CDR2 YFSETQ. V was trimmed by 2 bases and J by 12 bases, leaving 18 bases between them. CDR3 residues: CASSLGLDGGGQFF. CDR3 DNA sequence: TGCGCCAGCAGCTTAGGCCTGGACGGCGGAGGGCAGTTCTTC.

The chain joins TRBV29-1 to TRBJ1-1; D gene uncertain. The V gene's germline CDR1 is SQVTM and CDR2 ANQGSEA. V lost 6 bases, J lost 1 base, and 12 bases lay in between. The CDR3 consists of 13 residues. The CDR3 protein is CSVRAGGNTEAFF. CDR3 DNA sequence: TGCAGCGTGAGGGCTGGCGGGAACACTGAAGCTTTCTTT.

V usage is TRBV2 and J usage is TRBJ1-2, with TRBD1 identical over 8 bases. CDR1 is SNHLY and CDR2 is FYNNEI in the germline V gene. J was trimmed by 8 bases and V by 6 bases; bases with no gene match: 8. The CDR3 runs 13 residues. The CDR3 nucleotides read TGTGCCAGCAGCTACGGACAGGGTGGAGGCTACACCTTC. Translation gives CASSYGQGGGYTF. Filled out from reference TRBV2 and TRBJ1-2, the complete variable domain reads EPEVTQTPSHQVTQMGQEVILRCVPISNHLYFYWYRQILGQKVEFLVSFYNNEISEKSEIFDDQFSVERPDGSNFTLKIRSTKLEDSAMYFCASSYGQGGGYTFGSGTRLTVV.

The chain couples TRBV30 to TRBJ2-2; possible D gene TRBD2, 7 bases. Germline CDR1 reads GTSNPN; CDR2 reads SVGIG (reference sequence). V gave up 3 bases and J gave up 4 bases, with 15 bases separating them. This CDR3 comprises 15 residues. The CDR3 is CAWRRGGASTGELFF. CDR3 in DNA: TGTGCCTGGAGAAGAGGGGGGGCGAGCACCGGGGAGCTGTTTTTT.

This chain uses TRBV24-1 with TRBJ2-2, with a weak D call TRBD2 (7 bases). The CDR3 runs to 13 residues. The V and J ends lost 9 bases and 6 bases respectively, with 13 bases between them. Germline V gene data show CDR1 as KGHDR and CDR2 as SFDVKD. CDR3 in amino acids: CATGGAAAGELFF. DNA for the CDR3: TGTGCCACCGGGGGGGCCGCCGCCGGGGAGCTGTTTTTT.

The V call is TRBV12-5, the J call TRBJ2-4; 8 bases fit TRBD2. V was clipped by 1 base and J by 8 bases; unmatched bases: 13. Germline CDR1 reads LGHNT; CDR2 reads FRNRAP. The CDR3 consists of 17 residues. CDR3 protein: CASGLGSGGPKQDIQYF. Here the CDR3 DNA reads TGTGCTAGTGGTTTGGGGAGCGGGGGCCCTAAACAGGACATTCAGTACTTC.

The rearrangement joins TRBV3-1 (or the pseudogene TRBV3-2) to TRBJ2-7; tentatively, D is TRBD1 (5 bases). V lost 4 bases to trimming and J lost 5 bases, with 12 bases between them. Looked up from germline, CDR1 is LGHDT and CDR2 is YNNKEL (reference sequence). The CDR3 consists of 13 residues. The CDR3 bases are TGTGCCAGCAGCCCAGGGAACTACCACGAGCAGTACTTC. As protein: CASSPGNYHEQYF.

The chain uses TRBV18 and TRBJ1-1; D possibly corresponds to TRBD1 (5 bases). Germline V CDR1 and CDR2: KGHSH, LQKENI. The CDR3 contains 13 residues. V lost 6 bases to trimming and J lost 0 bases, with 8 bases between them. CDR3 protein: CASSRDLNTEAFF. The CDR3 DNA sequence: TGTGCCAGCTCGCGGGACTTGAACACTGAAGCTTTCTTT.

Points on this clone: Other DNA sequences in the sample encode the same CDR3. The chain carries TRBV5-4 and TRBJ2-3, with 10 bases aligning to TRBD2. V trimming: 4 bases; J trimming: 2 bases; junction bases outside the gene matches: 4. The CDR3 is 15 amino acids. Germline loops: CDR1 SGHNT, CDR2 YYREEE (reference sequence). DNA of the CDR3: TGTGCCAGCAGCCTAGCGGGGGCGCTCACAGATACGCAGTATTTT. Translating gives CASSLAGALTDTQYF.

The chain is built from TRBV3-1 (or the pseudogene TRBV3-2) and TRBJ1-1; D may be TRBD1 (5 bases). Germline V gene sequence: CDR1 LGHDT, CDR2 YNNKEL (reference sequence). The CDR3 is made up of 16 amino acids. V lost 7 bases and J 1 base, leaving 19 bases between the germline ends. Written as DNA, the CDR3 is TGTGCCAGCACCCCCCGGACAAATATTCGGAACACTGAAGCTTTCTTT. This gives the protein CASTPRTNIRNTEAFF.

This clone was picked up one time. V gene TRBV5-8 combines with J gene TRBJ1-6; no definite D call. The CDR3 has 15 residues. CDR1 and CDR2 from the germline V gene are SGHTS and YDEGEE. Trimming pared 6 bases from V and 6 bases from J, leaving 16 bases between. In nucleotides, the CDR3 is TGTGCCAGCACTCCGCGGGGTTTTGGTAATTCACCCCTCCACTTT. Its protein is CASTPRGFGNSPLHF.

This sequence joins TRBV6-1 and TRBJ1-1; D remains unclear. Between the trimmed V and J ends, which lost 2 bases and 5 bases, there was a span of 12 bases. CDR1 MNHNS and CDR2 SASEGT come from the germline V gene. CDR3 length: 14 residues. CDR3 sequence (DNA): TGTGCCAGCAGTGAATCCCTCTCAGGTACTGAAGCTTTCTTT. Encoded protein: CASSESLSGTEAFF.

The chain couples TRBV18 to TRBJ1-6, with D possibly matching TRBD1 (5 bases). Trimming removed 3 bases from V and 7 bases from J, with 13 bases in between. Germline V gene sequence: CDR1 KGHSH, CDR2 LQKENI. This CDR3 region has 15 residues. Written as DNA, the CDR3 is TGTGCCAGCTCACCGGGGGAGGCAGGGAATTCACCCCTCCACTTT. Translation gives CASSPGEAGNSPLHF.

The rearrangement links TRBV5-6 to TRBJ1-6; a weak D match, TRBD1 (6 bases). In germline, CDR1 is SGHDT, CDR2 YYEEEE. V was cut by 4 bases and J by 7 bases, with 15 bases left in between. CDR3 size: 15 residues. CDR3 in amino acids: CASSTGPRGNSPLHF. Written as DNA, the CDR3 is TGTGCCAGCAGCACCGGACCGAGGGGGAATTCACCCCTCCACTTT.

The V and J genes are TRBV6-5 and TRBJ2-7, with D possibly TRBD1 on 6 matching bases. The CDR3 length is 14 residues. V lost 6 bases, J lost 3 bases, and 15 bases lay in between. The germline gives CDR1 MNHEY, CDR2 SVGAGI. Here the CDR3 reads CASRGTGFGYEQYF. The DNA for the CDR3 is TGTGCCAGCAGGGGTACAGGGTTTGGCTACGAGCAGTACTTC.

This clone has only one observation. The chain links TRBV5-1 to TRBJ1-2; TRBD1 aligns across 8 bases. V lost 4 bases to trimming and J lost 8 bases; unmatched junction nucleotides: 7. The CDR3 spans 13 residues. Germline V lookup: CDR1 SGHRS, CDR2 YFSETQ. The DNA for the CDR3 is TGCGCCAGCAGCCAGGGGGACAGGAGGGGCTACACCTTC. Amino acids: CASSQGDRRGYTF.

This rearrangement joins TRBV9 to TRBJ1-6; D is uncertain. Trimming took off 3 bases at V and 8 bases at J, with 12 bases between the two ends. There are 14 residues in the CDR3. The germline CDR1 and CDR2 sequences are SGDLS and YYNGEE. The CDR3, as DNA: TGTGCCAGCAGCGACGGGGTCGGCGATTCACCCCTCCACTTT. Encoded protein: CASSDGVGDSPLHF.